This TCR beta chain was sequenced for a study of cytomegalovirus exposure and HLA in healthy donors. Study results and limitations: It was only CMV serostatus that was available as immune exposure information.

Vbeta (60) and Jbeta (13) primers were used in the PCR. Assay: immunoSEQ multiplex PCR; the TCRdb copy retains only in-frame clones and omits some. The sample holds approximately 160,000 clones, about four fifths seen once. The V gene's germline CDR1 is SEHNR and CDR2 FQNEAQ (reference sequence). CDR3 size: 12 residues. Comment on this clone: What it recognizes is unknown. One end of the junction does not line up with germline, which may come from a read error.

This sequence joins TRBV7-9 and TRBJ2-7; TRBD1 might be the D (5 bases). The sample taken for sequencing was PBMCs. The origin of this receptor is a woman under 30 in good health and CMV-seronegative. Written as DNA, the CDR3 is TGTGCCAGCAGCTTGGAGAAGGGGCTCGAGGATTTC. Its translation is CASSLEKGLEDF.